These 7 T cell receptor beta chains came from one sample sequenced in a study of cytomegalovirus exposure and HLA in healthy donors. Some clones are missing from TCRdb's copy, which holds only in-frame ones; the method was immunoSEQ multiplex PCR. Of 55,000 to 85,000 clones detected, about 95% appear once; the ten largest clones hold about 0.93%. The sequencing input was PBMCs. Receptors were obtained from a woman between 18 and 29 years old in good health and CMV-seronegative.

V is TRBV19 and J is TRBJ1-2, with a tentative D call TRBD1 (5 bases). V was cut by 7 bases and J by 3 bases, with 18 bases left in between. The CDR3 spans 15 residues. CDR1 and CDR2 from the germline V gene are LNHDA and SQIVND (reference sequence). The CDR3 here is CASTIRGESHYGYTF. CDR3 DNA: TGTGCCAGTACCATAAGGGGTGAATCCCACTATGGCTACACCTTC.

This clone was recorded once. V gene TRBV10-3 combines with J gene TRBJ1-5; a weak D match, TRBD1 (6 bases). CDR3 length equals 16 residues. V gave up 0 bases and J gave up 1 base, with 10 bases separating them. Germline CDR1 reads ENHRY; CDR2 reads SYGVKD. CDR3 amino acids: CAISESKTGSNQPQHF. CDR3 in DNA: TGTGCCATCAGTGAGTCGAAAACAGGGAGCAATCAGCCCCAGCATTTT.

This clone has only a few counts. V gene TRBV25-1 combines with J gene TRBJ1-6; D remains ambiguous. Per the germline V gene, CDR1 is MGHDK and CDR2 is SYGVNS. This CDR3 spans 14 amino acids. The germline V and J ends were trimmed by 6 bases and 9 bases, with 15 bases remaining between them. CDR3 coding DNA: TGTGCCAGCAGACTAGACGGTGAGGGTTCACCCCTCCACTTT. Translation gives CASRLDGEGSPLHF.

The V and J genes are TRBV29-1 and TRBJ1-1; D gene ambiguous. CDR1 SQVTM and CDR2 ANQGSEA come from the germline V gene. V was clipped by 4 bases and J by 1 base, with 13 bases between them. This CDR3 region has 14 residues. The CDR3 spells CSVGPGNTNTEAFF. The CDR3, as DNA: TGCAGCGTTGGCCCGGGAAATACGAACACTGAAGCTTTCTTT.

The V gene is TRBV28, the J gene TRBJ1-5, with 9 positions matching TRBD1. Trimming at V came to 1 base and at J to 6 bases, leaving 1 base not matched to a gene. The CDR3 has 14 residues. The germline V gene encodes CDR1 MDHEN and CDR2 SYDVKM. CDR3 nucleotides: TGTGCCAGCAGTTTATCGGGACAGGGTCAGCCCCAGCATTTT. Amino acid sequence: CASSLSGQGQPQHF.

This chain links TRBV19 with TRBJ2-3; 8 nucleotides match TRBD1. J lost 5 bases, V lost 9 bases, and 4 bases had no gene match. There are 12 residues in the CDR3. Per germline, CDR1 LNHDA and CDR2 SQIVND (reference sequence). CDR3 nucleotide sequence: TGTGCCAGCTCAGGGGGCAAAGATACGCAGTATTTT. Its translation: CASSGGKDTQYF. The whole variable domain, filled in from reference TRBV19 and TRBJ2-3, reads DGGITQSPKYLFRKEGQNVTLSCEQNLNHDAMYWYRQDPGQGLRLIYYSQIVNDFQKGDIAEGYSVSREKKESFPLTVTSAQKNPTAFYLCASSGGKDTQYFGPGTRLTVL.

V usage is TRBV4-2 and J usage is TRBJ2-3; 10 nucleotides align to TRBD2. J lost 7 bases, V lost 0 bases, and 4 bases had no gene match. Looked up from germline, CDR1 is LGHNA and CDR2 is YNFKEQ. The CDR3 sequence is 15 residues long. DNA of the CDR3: TGTGCCAGCAGCCAAGATCAACTAGCGGGGAATACGCAGTATTTT. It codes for CASSQDQLAGNTQYF.